Listed here are 26 T cell receptor beta chains from one sample, sequenced in a study of shared clonotypes between healthy human individuals (dated by TCRdb to 2018 to 2021). The library was built by means of the immunoSEQ multiplex PCR assay. This immuneACCESS table, as held by TCRdb, lists in-frame sequences with V and J called but not all clones. Of the missing ones, under half trace to an unresolved V gene in checked studies; the others have no known cause. Here the sample has a few million clones; roughly 95% occur a single time. More than 0.1% of the sample is taken by the ten largest. Sequencing was performed on naive CD4+ T cells sorted from blood. The cell subset or site label for this specimen denotes: CD45RA+ positively selected. The source of these receptors is a man aged 18 to 35 in good health.

About this clone itself: The sample contains more than one DNA sequence encoding this CDR3. The CDR3 sequence: CASSPWTSGNTGELFF. The CDR3, as DNA: TGTGCCAGCAGCCCGTGGACTAGCGGGAACACCGGGGAGCTGTTTTTT. This chain connects TRBV7-2 to TRBJ2-2; 10 nucleotides agree with TRBD2. The germline gives CDR1 SGHTA, CDR2 FQGNSA. CDR3 length: 16 amino acids. Germline trimming cut 5 bases from V and 1 base from J; bases unmatched to any gene: 4.

The chain combines TRBV2 with TRBJ1-2; 8 bases are a match to TRBD1. The CDR3 is 15 amino acids. Germline CDR1 SNHLY, CDR2 FYNNEI. V dropped 0 bases and J dropped 8; count of bases not matched to a gene: 8. The CDR3 spells CASSEAAGGFLGYTF. For the CDR3, the DNA is TGTGCCAGCAGTGAAGCGGCAGGGGGCTTTTTAGGCTACACCTTC.

This chain connects TRBV6-1 to TRBJ2-7; D might be TRBD1 or TRBD2, each matching 6 bases. V gave up 6 bases and J gave up 3 bases, with 18 bases separating them. The CDR3 consists of 15 residues. Germline CDR1 MNHNS, CDR2 SASEGT. CDR3 nucleotide sequence: TGTGCCAGCAGCTTAGGGGGGACGCCAGTCTACGAGCAGTACTTC. This encodes CASSLGGTPVYEQYF.

Here the CDR3 reads CASSITGFVFGNSPLHF. CDR3 coding DNA: TGTGCCAGCAGCATAACAGGGTTTGTTTTTGGTAATTCACCCCTCCACTTT. The rearrangement links TRBV27 to TRBJ1-6, with a weak D call TRBD1 (6 bases). This CDR3 has 17 residues. Trimming shortened V by 6 bases and J by 6 bases, and 21 bases separated the two germline ends. Looked up from germline, CDR1 is MNHEY and CDR2 is SMNVEV (reference sequence).

The chain links TRBV5-4 to TRBJ2-2; D assignment may be TRBD1 or TRBD2 (5 bases each). The CDR3 consists of 16 residues. Germline lookup yields CDR1 SGHNT and CDR2 YYREEE (reference sequence). V dropped 4 bases and J dropped 6 bases, with 19 bases sitting between them. The CDR3 reads CASSGDGLGSAGELFF. Written as DNA, the CDR3 is TGTGCCAGCAGCGGGGACGGTCTGGGCAGTGCCGGGGAGCTGTTTTTT.

This clone was observed a single time. The junction shows a germline mismatch at one end, possibly a read error. V is TRBV5-1 and J is TRBJ1-3; D is unresolved. This CDR3 is 16 amino acids long. Per germline, CDR1 SGHRS and CDR2 YFSETQ. The DNA of the CDR3 is TGCGCCAGCAGCTCGGACCGAGCAGGATCTGGAACCACCATATATTTT. This encodes CASSSDRAGSGTTIYF.

About this clone: The sample carries other DNA sequences with the same CDR3. The chain employs TRBV5-1 and TRBJ2-3, with a tentative D call TRBD1 (6 bases). CDR3 size: 13 residues. Per germline, CDR1 SGHRS and CDR2 YFSETQ. V gave up 0 bases and J gave up 6 bases, with 8 bases separating them. Written as DNA, the CDR3 is TGCGCCAGCAGCTTGGCAGGGGCTGATACGCAGTATTTT. Protein product: CASSLAGADTQYF.

V and J are TRBV9 and TRBJ2-7; 9 bases map to TRBD1. Trimming cost V 3 bases and J 3 bases; bases outside gene matches: 10. The CDR3 sequence is 16 residues long. Germline V gene sequence: CDR1 SGDLS, CDR2 YYNGEE. The DNA of the CDR3 is TGTGCCAGCAGCGGGGGGACAGGGAAGGGCCACTACGAGCAGTACTTC. Protein: CASSGGTGKGHYEQYF.

J is TRBJ2-3 and V is TRBV30; TRBD2 agrees at 12 bases. Looked up from germline, CDR1 is GTSNPN and CDR2 is SVGIG (reference sequence). V lost 5 bases, J lost 6 bases, and 15 bases stayed unmatched. This CDR3 is 17 amino acids long. CDR3 in amino acids: CAWGRGRTSGNPDTQYF. In nucleotides, the CDR3 is TGTGCCTGGGGTAGAGGAAGGACTAGCGGGAACCCGGATACGCAGTATTTT.

This chain joins TRBV4-1 and TRBJ2-3; D uncertain. The CDR3 is 17 amino acids. Germline V CDR1 and CDR2: MGHRA, YSYEKL. With 4 bases removed from V and 9 bases from J, the gap between germline ends came to 26 bases. CDR3 sequence reads: CASSRFPALENAGTQYF. In nucleotides, the CDR3 is TGCGCCAGCAGCCGCTTCCCTGCCTTGGAGAACGCAGGAACGCAGTATTTT.

The CDR3 loop is CASRRYGVLSTDTQYF. As DNA, the CDR3 is TGTGCCAGCCGCAGATACGGCGTACTCAGCACAGATACGCAGTATTTT. The J gene is TRBJ2-3, the V gene TRBV7-8; no clear D. The CDR3 extends over 16 amino acids. Germline assignment: CDR1 SGHVS and CDR2 FQNEAQ. V lost 8 bases and J lost 0, with 18 bases in between. The variable domain in full, completed from reference TRBV7-8 and TRBJ2-3, reads GAGVSQSPRYKVAKRGQDVALRCDPISGHVSLFWYQQALGQGPEFLTYFQNEAQLDKSGLPSDRFFAERPEGSVSTLKIQRTQQEDSAVYLCASRRYGVLSTDTQYFGPGTRLTVL.

Only a few counts were recorded for this clone. Other DNA sequences in this sample translate to the same CDR3. The chain uses TRBV6-1 and TRBJ1-5; D gene uncertain. The CDR3 loop spans 13 amino acids. V was trimmed by 2 bases and J by 2 bases, leaving 4 bases between them. Germline lookup yields CDR1 MNHNS and CDR2 SASEGT. The CDR3 is CASSETGNQPQHF. CDR3 nucleotide sequence: TGTGCCAGCAGTGAAACGGGCAATCAGCCCCAGCATTTT.

This chain uses TRBV28 with TRBJ1-1; tentatively, D is TRBD1 (5 bases). This CDR3 is built from 15 residues. Germline assignment: CDR1 MDHEN and CDR2 SYDVKM. V dropped 2 bases and J dropped 0 bases, with 10 bases sitting between them. This CDR3 is CASSLAGTLNTEAFF. The CDR3 bases are TGTGCCAGCAGTTTAGCCGGGACTCTGAACACTGAAGCTTTCTTT.

The V and J genes are TRBV28 and TRBJ1-4; a possible D gene is TRBD1 (5 bases). CDR3 length: 16 residues. Per the germline V gene, CDR1 is MDHEN and CDR2 is SYDVKM. The germline V and J ends were trimmed by 6 bases and 7 bases, with 21 bases remaining between them. CDR3 nucleotide sequence: TGTGCCAGCAGCCTATTTGACAGCCGGGCGGGTGAAAAACTGTTTTTT. Translation gives CASSLFDSRAGEKLFF.

As concerns this clone: Other DNA sequences in the same sample also yield this CDR3. This chain's CDR3 is CASSLINEQFF. CDR3 sequence (DNA): TGTGCCAGCAGCTTAATAAATGAGCAGTTCTTC. The chain joins TRBV7-2 to TRBJ2-1; D unresolved. Trimming pared 2 bases from V and 7 bases from J, leaving 3 bases between. The length of the CDR3 is 11 residues. The germline V gene has CDR1 SGHTA and CDR2 FQGNSA.

The chain links TRBV30 to TRBJ1-1; tentative D call: TRBD1 (6 bases). Germline-derived CDR1 and CDR2 are GTSNPN and SVGIG (reference sequence). V lost 2 bases to trimming and J lost 5 bases, with 12 bases between them. The CDR3 consists of 13 residues. CDR3 coding DNA: TGTGCCTGGAGTCCCGAAGGGGGAACTGAAGCTTTCTTT. The encoded protein is CAWSPEGGTEAFF.

The genes are TRBV5-6 and TRBJ1-5, with 7 positions matching TRBD1. This CDR3 is built from 15 residues. Trimming took 0 bases from V and 6 from J; bases not matched to a gene: 6. Germline V gene data show CDR1 as SGHDT and CDR2 as YYEEEE. Here the CDR3 DNA reads TGTGCCAGCAGCTTGGACAGGGGAATTTCTCAGCCCCAGCATTTT. This gives the protein CASSLDRGISQPQHF.

The V call is TRBV12-5, the J call TRBJ2-2, with 7 positions matching TRBD2. The CDR3 has 17 residues. Germline trimming cut 2 bases from V and 0 bases from J; bases unmatched to any gene: 6. CDR1 is LGHNT, CDR2 FRNRAP, per germline. Here the CDR3 reads CASGLRLAGANTGELFF. Written as DNA, the CDR3 is TGTGCTAGTGGTTTGAGGTTAGCGGGCGCGAACACCGGGGAGCTGTTTTTT.

This sequence joins TRBV5-1 and TRBJ1-3; a possible D gene is TRBD1 (5 bases). V was shortened by 2 bases and J by 0 bases, with 12 bases between the two germline ends. This CDR3 has 16 residues. CDR1 is SGHRS, CDR2 YFSETQ, per germline. In DNA form, the CDR3 reads TGCGCCAGCAGCTTTGCGGGGACTTCCTCTGGAAACACCATATATTTT. This translates into CASSFAGTSSGNTIYF.

This clone was detected only once. This same CDR3 is encoded by further DNA sequences in the sample. This chain uses TRBV7-2 with TRBJ1-5; D remains unclear. The V end lost 0 bases, the J end lost 3 bases, and 6 bases lay between the germline ends. Germline-derived CDR1 and CDR2 are SGHTA and FQGNSA. The CDR3 spans 14 residues. In DNA, the CDR3 is TGTGCCAGCAGCTTAGCGCGGGTCAATCAGCCCCAGCATTTT. Protein product: CASSLARVNQPQHF.

There are a few counts of this clone. This CDR3 is also generated by other DNA sequences in the sample. The V and J genes are TRBV7-9 and TRBJ1-2, with TRBD1 identical over 7 bases. Germline values: CDR1 SEHNR, CDR2 FQNEAQ (reference sequence). This CDR3 spans 14 amino acids. V shed 1 base and J 2 bases; nucleotides not matched to a gene: 1. The CDR3 sequence: CASSLGQGNYGYTF. The DNA for the CDR3 is TGTGCCAGCAGCTTAGGACAGGGAAACTATGGCTACACCTTC.

The rearrangement joins TRBV6-6 to TRBJ2-7; TRBD2 agrees at 14 bases. The V gene's germline CDR1 is MNHNY and CDR2 SVGAGI (reference sequence). This CDR3 has 16 amino acids. The J segment lost 4 bases and the V segment lost 6 bases, leaving 8 bases of the junction unmatched. CDR3 coding DNA: TGTGCCAGCAGGATTGGGACTAGCGGGAGTAGTTACGAGCAGTACTTC. This encodes CASRIGTSGSSYEQYF.

The genes are TRBV5-1 and TRBJ1-4, with D hard to call. V was shortened by 5 bases and J by 4 bases, with 15 bases between the two germline ends. Germline lookup yields CDR1 SGHRS and CDR2 YFSETQ. CDR3 size: 15 residues. CDR3 nucleotides: TGCGCCAGCAGGATGAGCGGGCCGGGTAATGAAAAACTGTTTTTT. Protein sequence: CASRMSGPGNEKLFF. The full variable domain, with the rest looked up from reference TRBV5-1 and TRBJ1-4, is KAGVTQTPRYLIKTRGQQVTLSCSPISGHRSVSWYQQTPGQGLQFLFEYFSETQRNKGNFPGRFSGRQFSNSRSEMNVSTLELGDSALYLCASRMSGPGNEKLFFGSGTQLSVL.

In regard to this clone: Other DNA sequences in the sample encode the same CDR3. This rearrangement joins TRBV7-2 to TRBJ2-7, with no clear D. CDR1 and CDR2 (germline): SGHTA, FQGNSA. V was cut by 1 base and J by 4 bases, with 5 bases left in between. The CDR3 covers 12 residues. CDR3 in amino acids: CASSLVPYEQYF. CDR3 DNA: TGTGCCAGCAGCTTAGTACCTTACGAGCAGTACTTC.

On this clone itself: Other DNA sequences from this sample encode an identical CDR3 as well. CDR3 loop: CASSPREGGTEAFF. The CDR3 bases are TGTGCCAGCTCACCACGAGAGGGAGGGACTGAAGCTTTCTTT. V is TRBV18 and J is TRBJ1-1, with D unclear. Germline V lookup: CDR1 KGHSH, CDR2 LQKENI. The CDR3 runs 14 residues. V dropped 1 base and J dropped 5 bases, with 11 bases sitting between them. Complete variable domain (other parts from reference TRBV18 and TRBJ1-1): NAGVMQNPRHLVRRRGQEARLRCSPMKGHSHVYWYRQLPEEGLKFMVYLQKENIIDESGMPKERFSAEFPKEGPSILRIQQVVRGDSAAYFCASSPREGGTEAFFGQGTRLTVV.

The rearrangement uses TRBV2 and TRBJ1-5; no reliable D call. V shed 3 bases and J shed 5 bases, with 14 bases lying between them. This CDR3 is built from 15 residues. CDR1 is SNHLY and CDR2 is FYNNEI in the germline V gene. The CDR3 DNA is TGTGCCAGCAGTGAGTCTAACCGCTCGGATCAGCCCCAGCATTTT. This sequence encodes CASSESNRSDQPQHF.